Shown below are 19 T cell receptor beta chains from a single sample sequenced in a study of T cell responses to AZD1222 COVID-19 vaccine (dated by TCRdb to about 2021). What the time point label conveys for this sample: baseline before first vaccination. The library was built by means of the immunoSEQ multiplex PCR assay. TCRdb re-hosts the immuneACCESS table, in-frame sequences only. Its copies lack some clones; in the studies checked, an unresolved V gene accounts for under half of them, and the cause for the rest is not known. The sample has approximately 84,000 clones on record, about nine tenths of them singletons. Together, the top ten hold 2% to 2.5% of the sample. Source: peripheral blood, taken on day 0 of AZD1222 vaccination. These receptors all stem from an adult in good health.

This chain joins TRBV21-1 and TRBJ1-5; the D call of TRBD1 is as the table states it, not checked on the DNA. TRBV21-1 is annotated as a pseudogene. This CDR3 region has 15 residues. The CDR3 spells CASSSRGIINQPQHF. CDR3 DNA: TGTGCCAGCAGCAGCAGGGGGATTATCAATCAGCCCCAGCATTTT.

This clone was found once. This chain uses TRBV19 with TRBJ2-2; D might be TRBD1 or TRBD2, each matching 5 bases. The V end lost 4 bases, the J end lost 5 bases, and 14 bases lay between the germline ends. The V gene's germline CDR1 is LNHDA and CDR2 SQIVND (reference sequence). There are 15 residues in the CDR3. In DNA form, the CDR3 reads TGTGCCAGTAGTAGAAGGGACGAGGTAACCGGGGAGCTGTTTTTT. This translates into CASSRRDEVTGELFF.

CDR3 nucleotide sequence: TGCGCCAGCAGCCACCCGACAGGTTTAAACACTGAAGCTTTCTTT. This gives the protein CASSHPTGLNTEAFF. V and J are TRBV4-1 and TRBJ1-1, with D perhaps TRBD1 (6 bases). V lost 3 bases to trimming and J lost 2 bases, with 13 bases between them. Germline CDR1 reads MGHRA; CDR2 reads YSYEKL. The CDR3 contains 15 residues.

The chain recombines TRBV28 with TRBJ1-6; 7 positions match TRBD1. The CDR3 has 13 residues. With 6 bases clipped from V and 9 bases from J, the junction kept 5 bases outside the gene matches. The germline gives CDR1 MDHEN, CDR2 SYDVKM. This CDR3 reads CASSPGTASPLHF. DNA of the CDR3: TGTGCCAGCAGCCCCGGGACAGCTTCACCCCTCCACTTT.

The rearrangement uses TRBV20-1 and TRBJ1-3; D perhaps matches TRBD1 (6 bases). Trimming took off 3 bases at V and 3 bases at J, with 15 bases between the two ends. Germline V gene lookup returns CDR1 DFQATT and CDR2 SNEGSKA (reference sequence). The CDR3 spans 15 residues. The CDR3 here is CSASQPGANGNTIYF. CDR3 nucleotide sequence: TGCAGTGCTAGTCAGCCGGGGGCGAATGGAAACACCATATATTTT.

The rearrangement links TRBV6-5 to TRBJ2-7; 8 bases map to TRBD1. Germline lookup yields CDR1 MNHEY and CDR2 SVGAGI. The CDR3 totals 14 residues. Losses at the gene ends were 7 bases for V and 3 bases for J; bases not matched to a gene: 8. The CDR3 reads CASTSGQAIYEQYF. The CDR3 DNA sequence: TGTGCCAGCACCTCGGGACAGGCTATCTACGAGCAGTACTTC.

This chain uses TRBV29-1 with TRBJ2-2; D possibly corresponds to TRBD1 (5 bases). The germline gives CDR1 SQVTM, CDR2 ANQGSEA. The CDR3 totals 12 residues. V was cut by 3 bases and J by 5 bases, with 7 bases left in between. DNA of the CDR3: TGCAGCGTTGATAGGGGTACCGGGGAGCTGTTTTTT. Residues: CSVDRGTGELFF.

This chain links TRBV19 with TRBJ2-1, with D possibly TRBD2 on 5 matching bases. The length of the CDR3 is 14 residues. Germline values: CDR1 LNHDA, CDR2 SQIVND (reference sequence). V shed 3 bases and J shed 8 bases, with 14 bases lying between them. DNA for the CDR3: TGTGCCAGTAGTATCCGGACTGCTACGGATGAGCAGTTCTTC. Its translation is CASSIRTATDEQFF.

The rearrangement links TRBV5-1 to TRBJ1-3; tentatively, D is TRBD1 (6 bases). CDR3 size: 16 residues. Germline lookup yields CDR1 SGHRS and CDR2 YFSETQ. The germline V and J ends were trimmed by 4 bases and 2 bases, with 16 bases remaining between them. This chain's CDR3 is CASSLTGTLAGNTIYF. In nucleotides, the CDR3 is TGCGCCAGCAGCCTAACCGGGACACTTGCTGGAAACACCATATATTTT.

The chain employs TRBV5-6 and TRBJ1-4; no firm D call. V lost 0 bases and J lost 8, with 11 bases in between. There are 14 residues in the CDR3. CDR1 and CDR2 from the germline V gene are SGHDT and YYEEEE. The CDR3 bases are TGTGCCAGCAGCTTGGAAGGGATGGGGGAAAAACTGTTTTTT. Its protein is CASSLEGMGEKLFF.

This chain links TRBV18 with TRBJ2-1; tentative D call: TRBD2 (6 bases). The germline V gene has CDR1 KGHSH and CDR2 LQKENI. With 3 bases removed from V and 6 bases from J, the gap between germline ends came to 15 bases. This CDR3 spans 15 amino acids. CDR3 sequence (DNA): TGTGCCAGCTCACCGCGTGGGGGAGGTGGCAATGAGCAGTTCTTC. This sequence encodes CASSPRGGGGNEQFF.

The chain has TRBV3-1 (or the pseudogene TRBV3-2) and TRBJ1-5; 8 bases align to TRBD1. The germline CDR1 and CDR2 sequences are LGHDT and YNNKEL (reference sequence). The CDR3 loop spans 15 amino acids. With 6 bases clipped from V and 5 bases from J, the junction kept 9 bases outside the gene matches. The CDR3 DNA sequence: TGTGCCAGCAGAGACTCAGGGGGCTGGGATCAGCCCCAGCATTTT. This gives the protein CASRDSGGWDQPQHF.

The chain employs TRBV7-3 and TRBJ2-1; the match to TRBD2 covers 14 bases. J lost 6 bases, V lost 0 bases, and 7 bases had no gene match. Germline CDR1 and CDR2: SGHTA and FQGTGA. CDR3 length: 18 amino acids. For the CDR3, the DNA is TGTGCCAGCAGCTTAACGGGGACTAGCGGGAGAGGCGGCAATGAGCAGTTCTTC. Its protein is CASSLTGTSGRGGNEQFF.

The V gene is TRBV19, the J gene TRBJ2-6, with 7 nucleotides matching TRBD1. The CDR3 totals 15 residues. Losses at the gene ends were 5 bases for V and 6 bases for J; bases not matched to a gene: 7. Germline lookup yields CDR1 LNHDA and CDR2 SQIVND (reference sequence). The CDR3 reads CASSLTGRMANVLTF. In DNA, the CDR3 is TGTGCCAGTAGTCTGACAGGGCGGATGGCCAACGTCCTGACTTTC.

The chain combines TRBV7-9 with TRBJ2-7; 11 nucleotides match TRBD2. This CDR3 is 17 amino acids long. Trimming cost V 1 base and J 4 bases; bases outside gene matches: 9. CDR1 is SEHNR, CDR2 FQNEAQ, per germline (reference sequence). The CDR3 loop is CASSLEVMTSGKYEQYF. CDR3 in DNA: TGTGCCAGCAGCTTAGAGGTGATGACTAGCGGGAAGTACGAGCAGTACTTC.

The CDR3 region is CSARKDEKLFF. The CDR3 region has the DNA TGCAGTGCTAGAAAAGATGAAAAACTGTTTTTT. This sequence joins TRBV20-1 and TRBJ1-4, with D unresolved. Germline V lookup: CDR1 DFQATT, CDR2 SNEGSKA (reference sequence). This CDR3 comprises 11 residues. V was pared by 2 bases and J by 6 bases, with 4 bases between.

This rearrangement joins TRBV5-1 to TRBJ1-1; D perhaps matches TRBD1 (5 bases). Germline V CDR1 and CDR2: SGHRS, YFSETQ. Trimming removed 3 bases from V and 0 bases from J, with 12 bases in between. CDR3 length: 15 residues. CDR3 sequence reads: CASSSGGNMNTEAFF. DNA for the CDR3: TGCGCCAGCAGCTCGGGGGGGAATATGAACACTGAAGCTTTCTTT.

Here the CDR3 DNA reads TGTGCCAGCAGCCCGACCCCGGGTGGCTCCTACAATGAGCAGTTCTTC. This translates into CASSPTPGGSYNEQFF. The chain links TRBV5-5 to TRBJ2-1; D gene ambiguous. Between the trimmed V and J ends, which lost 4 bases and 0 bases, there was a span of 14 bases. The CDR3 spans 16 residues. CDR1 and CDR2 (germline): SGHKS, YYEKEE (reference sequence).

This clone occurred a few times. This chain uses TRBV6-5 with TRBJ1-2, with D maybe TRBD1 (5 bases). Germline V gene data show CDR1 as MNHEY and CDR2 as SVGAGI. V was clipped by 6 bases and J by 5 bases, with 13 bases between them. CDR3 size: 13 residues. The CDR3 bases are TGTGCCAGCAGGGGAAGGGACGGTTATGGCTACACCTTC. It yields the protein CASRGRDGYGYTF.